The TCR beta chain described here comes from a study of beta chain features in type 1 diabetes. Turning to the study itself: Sorted cells from all samples, numbering about 100,000,000, were examined.

As every portion of the isolated RNA was reverse transcribed, the sequencing read expressed TCRB transcripts. The repertoire was sequenced with immunoSEQ multiplex PCR; TCRdb's copy has only in-frame clones and lacks some. The profile shows about 230,000 clones, 9.6% of them singletons. Sorted populations all had greater than 98% purity. With regard to this clone: The antigen remains unidentified.

Whole-study results and caveats: In all four CD4+ subsets, TCRB CDR3 length was significantly, moderately reduced in type 1 diabetes.

There are 17 residues in the CDR3. The ends lost 4 bases at V and 3 bases at J; junction bases unmatched: 5. Per germline, CDR1 LNHDA and CDR2 SQIVND (reference sequence). The chain couples TRBV19 to TRBJ2-3; 15 bases are shared with TRBD2. Sequencing was performed on naive CD4+ T cells from blood. This receptor was identified in a young woman in good health. CDR3 nucleotides: TGTGCCAGTAGTACGGGACTAGCGGGAGGTGTGACAGATACGCAGTATTTT. This gives the protein CASSTGLAGGVTDTQYF.